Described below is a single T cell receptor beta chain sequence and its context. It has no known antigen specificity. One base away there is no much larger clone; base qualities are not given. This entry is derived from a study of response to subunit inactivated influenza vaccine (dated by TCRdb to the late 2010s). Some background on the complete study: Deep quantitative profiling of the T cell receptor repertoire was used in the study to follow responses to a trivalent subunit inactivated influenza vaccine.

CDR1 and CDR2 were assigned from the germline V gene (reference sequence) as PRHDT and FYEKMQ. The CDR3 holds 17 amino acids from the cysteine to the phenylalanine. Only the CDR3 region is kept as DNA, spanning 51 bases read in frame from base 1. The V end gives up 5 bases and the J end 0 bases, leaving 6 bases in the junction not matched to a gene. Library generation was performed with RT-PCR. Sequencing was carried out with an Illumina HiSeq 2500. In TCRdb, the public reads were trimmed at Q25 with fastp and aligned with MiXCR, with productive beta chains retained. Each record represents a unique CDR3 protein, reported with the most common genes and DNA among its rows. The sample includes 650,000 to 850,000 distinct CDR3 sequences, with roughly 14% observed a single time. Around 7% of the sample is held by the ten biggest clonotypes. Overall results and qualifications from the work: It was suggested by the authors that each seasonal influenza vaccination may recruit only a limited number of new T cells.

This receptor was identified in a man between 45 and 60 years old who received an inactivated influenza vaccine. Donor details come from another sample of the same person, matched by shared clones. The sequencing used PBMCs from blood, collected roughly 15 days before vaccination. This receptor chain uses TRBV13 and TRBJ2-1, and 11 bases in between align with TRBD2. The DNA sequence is TGTGCCAGCAGCCAGTTACTAGCGGGGGTCTCCTACAATGAGCAGTTCTTC. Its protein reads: CASSQLLAGVSYNEQFF.